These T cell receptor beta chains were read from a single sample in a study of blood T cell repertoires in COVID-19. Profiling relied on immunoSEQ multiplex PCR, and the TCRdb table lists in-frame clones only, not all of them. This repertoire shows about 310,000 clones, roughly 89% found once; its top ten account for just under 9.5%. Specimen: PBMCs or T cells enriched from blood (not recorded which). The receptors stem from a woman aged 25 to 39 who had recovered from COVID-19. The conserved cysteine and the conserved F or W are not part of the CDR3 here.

ASSQFRGVTDTQY	TRBJ2-3	TRBV3-1/TRBV3-2
AISDVNSYEQY	TRBJ2-7	TRBV10-3
ASSSTGDLNQPQH	TRBJ1-5	TRBV6-5
ASSERSKGFYGLATGEQY	TRBJ2-7	TRBV2
ASSMMGAGSTDTQY	TRBJ2-3	TRBV19
ASSKGQLGGYGYT	TRBJ1-2	TRBV6-5
ASSYSLMNTEAF	TRBJ1-1	TRBV6-5
ASSPWGVRGEQY	TRBJ2-7	TRBV27
ASSYSPGFSPLH	TRBJ1-6	TRBV6-5
ASSPRSDTEAF	TRBJ1-1	TRBV4-1
ASSTPGDSENTEAF	TRBJ1-1	TRBV7-9
ASIPGIGVGNTIY	TRBJ1-3	TRBV19
ASSPTRVLRSPLH	TRBJ1-6	TRBV28
ASSEFSLTDTQY	TRBJ2-3	TRBV25-1
ASRETANTEAF	TRBJ1-1	TRBV28
AISEGGSLYEQY	TRBJ2-7	TRBV10-3
ATSRDLEWDRTYEQY	TRBJ2-7	TRBV15
ASTTSGGTDTQY	TRBJ2-3	TRBV13
ASSILGVRGTEAF	TRBJ1-1	TRBV19
ASSETGFPGANVLT	TRBJ2-6	TRBV6-4
SVYDRGRSYNSPLH	TRBJ1-6	TRBV29-1
ASSSPSGGDNQPQH	TRBJ1-5	TRBV28
ASSQDLMRAYT	TRBJ1-2	TRBV4-1